The TCR beta chain described here comes from a study of blood T cell repertoires in COVID-19. CDR1 and CDR2 (germline): SGDLS, YYNGEE. J lost 5 bases, V lost 0 bases, and 2 bases had no gene match. CDR3 length: 15 amino acids. Assay used: immunoSEQ multiplex PCR; TCRdb lists only in-frame clones, some missing. The sample lists about 280,000 clones, around 90% occurring once. The gene calls are TRBV9 and TRBJ1-5; 10 positions match TRBD1. The sample taken for sequencing was peripheral blood. This TCR derives from a man in his fifties or sixties with acute or convalescent COVID-19. The CDR3 protein is CASSVGTGGYQPQHF. Written as DNA, the CDR3 is TGTGCCAGCAGCGTAGGGACAGGGGGATATCAGCCCCAGCATTTT.